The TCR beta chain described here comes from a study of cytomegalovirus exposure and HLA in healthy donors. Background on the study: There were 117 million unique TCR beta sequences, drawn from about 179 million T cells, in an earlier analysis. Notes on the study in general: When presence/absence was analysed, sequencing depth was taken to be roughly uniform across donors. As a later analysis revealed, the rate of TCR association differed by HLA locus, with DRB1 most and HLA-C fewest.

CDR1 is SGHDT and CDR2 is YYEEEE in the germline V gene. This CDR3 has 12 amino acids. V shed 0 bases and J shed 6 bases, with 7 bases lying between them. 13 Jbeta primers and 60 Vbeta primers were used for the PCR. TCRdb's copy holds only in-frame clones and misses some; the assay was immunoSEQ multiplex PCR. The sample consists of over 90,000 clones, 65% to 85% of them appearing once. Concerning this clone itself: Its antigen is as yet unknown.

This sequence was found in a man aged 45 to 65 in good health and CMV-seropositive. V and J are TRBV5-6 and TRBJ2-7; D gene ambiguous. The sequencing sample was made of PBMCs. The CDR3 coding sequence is TGTGCCAGCAGCTTGGGTACAGCCGAGCAGTACTTC. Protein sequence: CASSLGTAEQYF.